The 22 T cell receptor beta chains below come from one sample, sequenced in a study of T cell responses to AZD1222 COVID-19 vaccine. Only in-frame clones appear in the TCRdb table, and some are missing; sequencing was by immunoSEQ multiplex PCR. The sample contains around 95,000 clones, around 87% of which appear only once. Sequences were derived from peripheral blood, sampled on day 0 of MenACWY control vaccination. The source of these receptors is an adult in good health.

V gene TRBV28 combines with J gene TRBJ2-7; the match to TRBD1 covers 9 bases. CDR3 length: 16 amino acids. Trimming cost V 9 bases and J 5 bases; bases outside gene matches: 17. Germline values: CDR1 MDHEN, CDR2 SYDVKM. CDR3 sequence: CASPPGQGQGTHEQYF. The DNA of the CDR3 is TGTGCCAGTCCCCCAGGGCAGGGACAGGGAACCCACGAGCAGTACTTC.

The V call is TRBV9, the J call TRBJ1-1; no reliable D call. This CDR3 comprises 14 residues. The ends were cut back, 0 bases at V and 2 bases at J, with 8 bases in the middle. Germline V gene lookup returns CDR1 SGDLS and CDR2 YYNGEE. In DNA, the CDR3 is TGTGCCAGCAGCGTAGTGAGCAGCAACACTGAAGCTTTCTTT. As protein: CASSVVSSNTEAFF.

This chain joins TRBV28 and TRBJ2-2; unclear D gene. Germline V gene data show CDR1 as MDHEN and CDR2 as SYDVKM. V was trimmed by 4 bases and J by 4 bases, leaving 7 bases between them. The CDR3 has 13 residues. CDR3 sequence: CASSSRPTGELFF. The CDR3 DNA reads TGTGCCAGCAGTTCAAGACCCACCGGGGAGCTGTTTTTT.

The V gene is TRBV7-2, the J gene TRBJ2-3; D may be TRBD1 (6 bases). Trimming took 1 base from V and 5 from J, leaving 19 bases between them. This CDR3 contains 17 residues. Germline CDR1 reads SGHTA; CDR2 reads FQGNSA. CDR3 loop: CASSLVASRQARDTQYF. The CDR3, as DNA: TGTGCCAGCAGCTTAGTCGCAAGCCGACAGGCAAGAGATACGCAGTATTTT.

The table lists this clone with a count of one. The chain is built from TRBV7-8 and TRBJ2-2; D gene uncertain. V was shortened by 1 base and J by 0 bases, with 12 bases between the two germline ends. Germline V gene sequence: CDR1 SGHVS, CDR2 FQNEAQ. CDR3 size: 17 residues. In nucleotides, the CDR3 is TGTGCCAGCAGCTTAGGGAGCTCATCTGCGAACACCGGGGAGCTGTTTTTT. Encoded protein: CASSLGSSSANTGELFF.

The chain employs TRBV6-5 and TRBJ1-2; 7 nucleotides match TRBD1. The ends lost 5 bases at V and 6 bases at J; junction bases unmatched: 9. The germline V gene has CDR1 MNHEY and CDR2 SVGAGI. The CDR3 is 14 amino acids. The CDR3 protein is CASSTQGVRDGYTF. The CDR3, as DNA: TGTGCCAGCAGTACTCAGGGGGTGAGGGATGGCTACACCTTC.

The CDR3 protein is CASSIGPGGTYTF. DNA of the CDR3: TGTGCCAGTAGTATCGGCCCGGGGGGCACCTACACCTTC. J is TRBJ1-2 and V is TRBV19; TRBD1 is a possible D gene (6 bases). Trimming took 3 bases from V and 10 from J, leaving 15 bases between them. This CDR3 region has 13 residues. Germline V gene data show CDR1 as LNHDA and CDR2 as SQIVND (reference sequence).

The chain has TRBV2 and TRBJ2-7; the D call may be TRBD1 or TRBD2 (6 bases each). Trimming left V 0 bases short and J 3 bases short, with 12 bases between. Germline V gene data show CDR1 as SNHLY and CDR2 as FYNNEI. The length of the CDR3 is 15 residues. The CDR3 reads CASSEARGTNYEQYF. CDR3 nucleotides: TGTGCCAGCAGTGAAGCTCGGGGGACAAACTACGAGCAGTACTTC.

The chain links TRBV24-1 to TRBJ2-5; tentatively, D is TRBD2 (5 bases). Deletions cut 7 bases from V and 5 bases from J, with 13 bases between. The germline gives CDR1 KGHDR, CDR2 SFDVKD. This CDR3 comprises 13 residues. Written as DNA, the CDR3 is TGTGCCACCAGGGCGGAGGCGCGGGAGACCCAGTACTTC. Residues: CATRAEARETQYF.

The genes are TRBV2 and TRBJ2-2; 7 nucleotides agree with TRBD2. The CDR3 is 15 residues long. Trimming took 6 bases from V and 6 from J; bases not matched to a gene: 10. Germline loops: CDR1 SNHLY, CDR2 FYNNEI. CDR3 sequence reads: CASRQTSEGAGELFF. Here the CDR3 DNA reads TGTGCCAGCAGGCAAACTAGCGAAGGGGCCGGGGAGCTGTTTTTT.

The rearrangement joins TRBV29-1 to TRBJ2-7, with 7 bases lining up with TRBD1. In germline, CDR1 is SQVTM, CDR2 ANQGSEA. J was trimmed by 6 bases and V by 5 bases; bases with no gene match: 7. This CDR3 has 12 amino acids. CDR3 loop: CSVRQGSGEQYF. The CDR3 DNA reads TGCAGCGTTCGACAGGGAAGTGGCGAGCAGTACTTC.

The table lists this clone with a count of one. The V and J genes are TRBV7-2 and TRBJ2-3; D remains ambiguous. The CDR3 covers 14 residues. The germline CDR1 and CDR2 sequences are SGHTA and FQGNSA. The V and J ends lost 5 bases and 0 bases respectively, with 9 bases between them. CDR3 bases: TGTGCCAGCAGCCAGGACCGCAGCACAGATACGCAGTATTTT. It codes for CASSQDRSTDTQYF.

J is TRBJ1-1 and V is TRBV12-3 or TRBV12-4; no clear D. The CDR3 is 13 amino acids. V dropped 3 bases and J dropped 1 base, with 6 bases sitting between them. CDR3 sequence: CASSLRENTEAFF. DNA of the CDR3: TGTGCCAGCAGTTTGCGGGAGAACACTGAAGCTTTCTTT.

V is TRBV19 and J is TRBJ1-5; D uncertain. The CDR3 has 12 residues. The ends were cut back, 7 bases at V and 6 bases at J, with 10 bases in the middle. Germline-derived CDR1 and CDR2 are LNHDA and SQIVND (reference sequence). CDR3 coding DNA: TGTGCCAGTACCTCGGGTAGTCAGCCCCAGCATTTT. Protein sequence: CASTSGSQPQHF.

This clone appeared once. V and J are TRBV10-2 and TRBJ2-5; 7 bases line up with TRBD1. Germline V lookup: CDR1 WSHSY, CDR2 SAAADI. V trimming: 2 bases; J trimming: 2 bases; junction bases outside the gene matches: 2. The CDR3 runs to 14 residues. The CDR3 is CASSEVGQQETQYF. CDR3 nucleotide sequence: TGCGCCAGCAGTGAGGTGGGACAGCAAGAGACCCAGTACTTC.

This sequence joins TRBV19 and TRBJ2-1, with 10 bases aligning to TRBD2. The V gene end was trimmed by 5 bases and the J gene end by 0 bases; junction bases not matched to a gene: 10. The V gene's germline CDR1 is LNHDA and CDR2 SQIVND (reference sequence). The length of the CDR3 is 18 residues. CDR3 residues: CASSSRLAGASSYNEQFF. The CDR3 nucleotides are TGTGCCAGTAGTTCCCGTCTAGCGGGAGCTTCCTCCTACAATGAGCAGTTCTTC.

The chain couples TRBV4-1 to TRBJ2-5; tentative D call: TRBD2 (5 bases). Trimming left V 0 bases short and J 6 bases short, with 14 bases between. Looked up from germline, CDR1 is MGHRA and CDR2 is YSYEKL. The CDR3 is 15 amino acids. The CDR3 nucleotides read TGCGCCAGCAGCCAAGATCCCACTAGACTGCAGACCCAGTACTTC. Amino acid sequence: CASSQDPTRLQTQYF.

The chain links TRBV5-1 to TRBJ2-7, with 7 nucleotides matching TRBD1. The ends lost 0 bases at V and 7 bases at J; junction bases unmatched: 4. The germline V gene encodes CDR1 SGHRS and CDR2 YFSETQ. CDR3 size: 13 residues. In DNA, the CDR3 is TGCGCCAGCAGCTTGGCCTGGGACAGAGAGCAGTACTTC. Residues: CASSLAWDREQYF.

The chain joins TRBV6-2 or TRBV6-3 to TRBJ2-1; 10 nucleotides line up with TRBD2. The CDR3 consists of 16 residues. With V trimmed by 5 bases and J by 8 bases, 12 bases remained unmatched. Per germline, CDR1 MNHEY and CDR2 SVGEGT. The CDR3 sequence: CASSEKGSGRPDEQFF. CDR3 DNA sequence: TGTGCCAGCAGTGAGAAGGGTAGCGGGAGGCCCGATGAGCAGTTCTTC.

The genes are TRBV9 and TRBJ1-3, with D unresolved. Germline V lookup: CDR1 SGDLS, CDR2 YYNGEE. The length of the CDR3 is 15 residues. Trimming cost V 0 bases and J 7 bases, with 14 bases left between them. The CDR3 spells CASSVATAGSNTIYF. CDR3 DNA sequence: TGTGCCAGCAGCGTAGCTACGGCAGGATCGAACACCATATATTTT.

V gene TRBV25-1 combines with J gene TRBJ2-1; D is ambiguous. CDR1 is MGHDK and CDR2 is SYGVNS in the germline V gene. V was cut by 5 bases and J by 3 bases, with 2 bases left in between. This CDR3 has 11 amino acids. DNA of the CDR3: TGTGCCAGCAGTTTCTACAATGAGCAGTTCTTC. Its protein is CASSFYNEQFF.

J is TRBJ1-5 and V is TRBV4-1; D is unresolved. V was shortened by 0 bases and J by 4 bases, with 4 bases between the two germline ends. The germline V gene has CDR1 MGHRA and CDR2 YSYEKL. The CDR3 has 13 residues. CDR3 sequence reads: CASSQDSNQPQHF. CDR3 in DNA: TGCGCCAGCAGCCAAGATTCGAATCAGCCCCAGCATTTT.